The 6 T cell receptor beta chains reported below all come from one sample, sequenced in a study of human T cells and chemical hapten exposure. The time point is: pre-sensitization, week 0. Treatment denoted: therapeutic diphenylcyclopropenone sensitization with weekly scalp DPC. TCRdb processed the RACE reads anew with MiXCR; each CDR3 protein has one entry. The sample lists roughly 100,000 distinct CDR3 sequences; 11% were seen once. This sample comprised whole blood, obtained in connection with sensitization to the hapten diphenylcyclopropenone (DPC). The receptors here all came from a woman in her sixties with alopecia areata. Some clones in this sample may be carry-over from other donors' samples.

J is TRBJ1-6 and V is TRBV6-5; D is perhaps TRBD1 (6 bases). V lost 5 bases to trimming and J lost 6 bases, with 17 bases between them. Germline CDR1 reads MNHEY; CDR2 reads SVGAGI. The CDR3 spans 16 residues. The CDR3 here is CASSRFSTGSNSPLHF. CDR3 in DNA: TGTGCCAGCAGTCGCTTCTCGACAGGTTCTAATTCACCCCTCCACTTT.

Only a few counts were recorded for this clonotype. The chain links TRBV6-5 to TRBJ1-5, with D uncertain. V lost 7 bases to trimming and J lost 2 bases, with 12 bases between them. Germline-derived CDR1 and CDR2 are MNHEY and SVGAGI. The CDR3 extends over 14 amino acids. In DNA, the CDR3 is TGTGCCAGCACCCCAGTCTCCGGCAATCAGCCCCAGCATTTT. It translates to CASTPVSGNQPQHF.

In this sample, this clonotype turned up many times. The CDR3 nucleotides read TGTGCCAGCAGCTTGTGGATGGGGGCCGGGGCCAACGTCCTGACTTTC. The encoded protein is CASSLWMGAGANVLTF. The V gene is TRBV5-6, the J gene TRBJ2-6, with a possible D match to TRBD1 (6 bases). The germline gives CDR1 SGHDT, CDR2 YYEEEE. There are 16 residues in the CDR3. V was pared by 1 base and J by 4 bases, with 12 bases between.

The chain links TRBV5-1 to TRBJ2-5, with D unresolved. The CDR3 totals 14 residues. The germline V and J ends were trimmed by 0 bases and 7 bases, with 13 bases remaining between them. Per the germline V gene, CDR1 is SGHRS and CDR2 is YFSETQ. CDR3 loop: CASSLDTAPGTQYF. CDR3 bases: TGCGCCAGCAGCTTGGATACAGCTCCCGGGACCCAGTACTTC.

This clonotype was recorded at least ten times. The V call is TRBV7-9, the J call TRBJ2-4, with D possibly being TRBD2 (6 bases). Trimming pared 5 bases from V and 0 bases from J, leaving 14 bases between. Germline CDR1 SEHNR, CDR2 FQNEAQ (reference sequence). This CDR3 contains 16 residues. This CDR3 reads CASSPTQGLAKNIQYF. In DNA, the CDR3 is TGTGCCAGCAGCCCCACCCAGGGACTAGCCAAAAACATTCAGTACTTC.

This clonotype showed up many times. The CDR3 is CASTNQAAEAFF. Written as DNA, the CDR3 is TGTGCCAGCACTAATCAAGCGGCTGAAGCTTTCTTT. The chain uses TRBV6-5 and TRBJ1-1, with D unresolved. V was pared by 7 bases and J by 6 bases, with 12 bases between. Germline CDR1 MNHEY, CDR2 SVGAGI. The CDR3 runs to 12 residues.